This entry lists 26 T cell receptor beta chains sequenced from one sample in a study of cytotoxic CD8 clonotypes in ibrutinib-treated CLL. TCRdb keeps only in-frame clones here, not all; method: immunoSEQ multiplex PCR. The sample shows 130,000 or so clones, approximately 85% of them seen only once. This sample comprised PBMCs, obtained after 24 months of ibrutinib treatment. These receptors originate from a human donor with chronic lymphocytic leukemia.

J is TRBJ2-7 and V is TRBV2, with TRBD2 identical over 9 bases. V was clipped by 6 bases and J by 10 bases; unmatched bases: 16. Germline lookup yields CDR1 SNHLY and CDR2 FYNNEI. The length of the CDR3 is 15 residues. In DNA, the CDR3 is TGTGCCAGCAGAGATAGCGGGAGCGTCCGAACGAGCCAGTACTTC. This encodes CASRDSGSVRTSQYF. The full variable domain, rest sourced from reference TRBV2 and TRBJ2-7, is EPEVTQTPSHQVTQMGQEVILRCVPISNHLYFYWYRQILGQKVEFLVSFYNNEISEKSEIFDDQFSVERPDGSNFTLKIRSTKLEDSAMYFCASRDSGSVRTSQYFGPGTRLTVT.

This clone was seen just once. This chain connects TRBV2 to TRBJ1-1, with TRBD1 identical over 7 bases. J was trimmed by 1 base and V by 11 bases; bases with no gene match: 4. The length of the CDR3 is 12 residues. Per germline, CDR1 SNHLY and CDR2 FYNNEI. This CDR3 reads CADGQENTEAFF. The CDR3 DNA reads TGTGCCGACGGACAGGAGAACACTGAAGCTTTCTTT.

The V and J genes are TRBV30 and TRBJ1-1, with no clear D. The CDR3 loop spans 16 amino acids. The germline V and J ends were trimmed by 1 base and 4 bases, with 19 bases remaining between them. In germline, CDR1 is GTSNPN, CDR2 SVGIG (reference sequence). The CDR3 DNA is TGTGCCTGGAGTGCCCCCCTGAGCATTAGGAGCACTGAAGCTTTCTTT. Protein product: CAWSAPLSIRSTEAFF.

J is TRBJ2-6 and V is TRBV7-3; no clear D gene. CDR1 is SGHTA, CDR2 FQGTGA, per germline. V was shortened by 2 bases and J by 0 bases, with 11 bases between the two germline ends. This CDR3 comprises 17 residues. The CDR3 region is CASSLRAAVSGANVLTF. DNA for the CDR3: TGTGCCAGCAGCTTACGTGCAGCCGTCTCTGGGGCCAACGTCCTGACTTTC.

The chain employs TRBV27 and TRBJ1-4; TRBD1 matches 10 bases. This CDR3 is built from 19 residues. The germline V gene encodes CDR1 MNHEY and CDR2 SMNVEV (reference sequence). The ends lost 5 bases at V and 5 bases at J; junction bases unmatched: 17. The CDR3 reads CASSHLSGQGGMLNEKLFF. CDR3 bases: TGTGCCAGCAGTCATCTATCAGGACAGGGGGGCATGTTGAATGAAAAACTGTTTTTT.

A word on this clone: Other DNA sequences within the sample encode an identical CDR3. The genes are TRBV6-1 and TRBJ2-7, with D maybe TRBD1 (5 bases). This CDR3 spans 12 amino acids. Between the trimmed V and J ends, which lost 3 bases and 3 bases, there was a span of 6 bases. Germline CDR1 and CDR2: MNHNS and SASEGT. The DNA for the CDR3 is TGTGCCAGCAGTGAGCAGGGCTACGAGCAGTACTTC. Its protein is CASSEQGYEQYF.

The chain couples TRBV4-2 to TRBJ1-6; D gene uncertain. There are 13 residues in the CDR3. Trimming cost V 1 base and J 10 bases, with 8 bases left between them. The germline V gene encodes CDR1 LGHNA and CDR2 YNFKEQ. The CDR3 here is CASSQGEDSPLHF. The CDR3, as DNA: TGTGCCAGCAGCCAAGGGGAGGACTCACCCCTCCACTTT.

CDR3 nucleotides: TGTGCCAGCAGTTACTCGACCCTCTCTGGGGCCAACGTCCTGACTTTC. As protein: CASSYSTLSGANVLTF. The gene calls are TRBV6-6 and TRBJ2-6; D gene ambiguous. Germline values: CDR1 MNHNY, CDR2 SVGAGI (reference sequence). This CDR3 has 16 amino acids. The V end lost 0 bases, the J end lost 0 bases, and 6 bases lay between the germline ends.

The CDR3 DNA is TGTGCCAGCTCACTACCTCGCGCCAGAACCTACGAGCAGTACTTC. It codes for CASSLPRARTYEQYF. This sequence joins TRBV18 and TRBJ2-7, with D hard to call. V dropped 4 bases and J dropped 2 bases, with 15 bases sitting between them. Germline CDR1 and CDR2: KGHSH and LQKENI. The CDR3 runs to 15 residues.

J is TRBJ1-6 and V is TRBV7-2; TRBD1 is a possible D gene (5 bases). V lost 2 bases, J lost 7 bases, and 12 bases lay in between. The CDR3 contains 15 residues. Germline V gives CDR1 SGHTA, CDR2 FQGNSA. The CDR3, as DNA: TGTGCCAGCAGCTTAACCCGGGACTTAAATTCACCCCTCCACTTT. Translating it yields CASSLTRDLNSPLHF.

This clone has a single count. The V gene is TRBV2, the J gene TRBJ1-6; no clear D. The V end lost 2 bases, the J end lost 10 bases, and 15 bases lay between the germline ends. Germline CDR1 and CDR2: SNHLY and FYNNEI. CDR3 length: 15 residues. The CDR3 DNA reads as TGTGCCAGCAGTGAATCGGTATGGCGGTCCTCACCCCTCCACTTT. Residues: CASSESVWRSSPLHF.

This clone has a handful of counts. The J gene is TRBJ1-2, the V gene TRBV12-5; 7 positions agree with TRBD1. The trim removed 7 bases at V and 5 bases at J, leaving 7 bases unmatched. Germline lookup yields CDR1 LGHNT and CDR2 FRNRAP. The CDR3 has 13 residues. Here the CDR3 DNA reads TGTGCTAGTGCCTCAGGGGGAGATTATGGCTACACCTTC. This encodes CASASGGDYGYTF.

The rearrangement links TRBV4-1 to TRBJ2-7; D is possibly TRBD2 (6 bases). Trimming stripped 1 base from V and 6 bases from J, with 13 bases between. The CDR3 contains 14 residues. Germline CDR1 is MGHRA and CDR2 is YSYEKL. This CDR3 reads CASSQGRAAVEQYF. Written as DNA, the CDR3 is TGCGCCAGCAGCCAAGGGAGGGCGGCTGTCGAGCAGTACTTC.

The rearrangement joins TRBV18 to TRBJ1-1; a weak D match, TRBD1 (5 bases). Trimming cost V 4 bases and J 3 bases, with 21 bases left between them. The CDR3 runs 17 residues. Germline V CDR1 and CDR2: KGHSH, LQKENI. This chain's CDR3 is CASSRGLSTFRDTEAFF. The CDR3 DNA reads TGTGCCAGCTCACGGGGACTGTCGACGTTCAGGGACACTGAAGCTTTCTTT.

The chain joins TRBV2 to TRBJ1-3; possible D gene TRBD1, 6 bases. There are 17 residues in the CDR3. The V gene's germline CDR1 is SNHLY and CDR2 FYNNEI. V was pared by 4 bases and J by 4 bases, with 20 bases between. The CDR3 loop is CASSVIRRGAYGNTIYF. The CDR3 nucleotides are TGTGCCAGCAGTGTTATACGTAGGGGGGCTTACGGAAACACCATATATTTT.

The chain recombines TRBV20-1 with TRBJ2-1; no clear D gene. This CDR3 is 11 amino acids long. CDR1 and CDR2 from the germline V gene are DFQATT and SNEGSKA (reference sequence). V gave up 2 bases and J gave up 4 bases, with 3 bases separating them. The DNA of the CDR3 is TGCAGTGCTAGAATTTACAATGAGCAGTTCTTC. As protein: CSARIYNEQFF.

The CDR3 reads CASVRGGDEKLFF. CDR3 DNA sequence: TGTGCCAGCGTGAGGGGTGGGGATGAAAAACTGTTTTTT. The chain combines TRBV6-6 with TRBJ1-4; a possible D gene is TRBD1 (5 bases). The CDR3 spans 13 residues. Germline CDR1 and CDR2: MNHNY and SVGAGI (reference sequence). V gave up 8 bases and J gave up 6 bases, with 13 bases separating them.

This clone appeared a few times. Additional DNA sequences in this sample encode the identical CDR3. This chain joins TRBV28 and TRBJ1-2, with 11 bases that match TRBD1. CDR1 is MDHEN and CDR2 is SYDVKM in the germline V gene. There are 12 residues in the CDR3. V lost 6 bases to trimming and J lost 7 bases; unmatched junction nucleotides: 1. DNA of the CDR3: TGTGCCAGCAGGGGACAGGGGGGTGGCTACACCTTC. Translation gives CASRGQGGGYTF.

The chain joins TRBV30 to TRBJ1-2, with TRBD1 as a possible D gene (5 bases). Between the trimmed V and J ends, which lost 8 bases and 13 bases, there was a span of 20 bases. The CDR3 runs 11 residues. In germline, CDR1 is GTSNPN, CDR2 SVGIG (reference sequence). Here the CDR3 DNA reads TGTGCCCGGGGGACGCCCGGATTTTTCACCTTC. This translates into CARGTPGFFTF.

The chain has TRBV29-1 and TRBJ2-1; the match to TRBD2 covers 11 bases. This CDR3 has 17 amino acids. Germline CDR1 is SQVTM and CDR2 is ANQGSEA. After removal of 4 bases from V and 10 bases from J, the junction contained 18 bases not matched to a gene. The DNA of the CDR3 is TGCAGCGTTGGAAGGGGGGGGCGTGAGCTAGCGGGAGGCGAGCAGTTCTTC. Amino acid sequence: CSVGRGGRELAGGEQFF.

DNA for the CDR3: TGCGCCAGCAGCCAAACCAACAGGGGTCGGGGCCAAGAGACCCAGTACTTC. Its protein is CASSQTNRGRGQETQYF. The chain couples TRBV4-1 to TRBJ2-5, with 7 bases fitting TRBD1. From germline, CDR1 is MGHRA and CDR2 YSYEKL. This CDR3 has 17 residues. V shed 2 bases, J shed 1 base, and the junction held 10 bases outside the gene matches.

The J gene is TRBJ2-3, the V gene TRBV28; D call uncertain. The CDR3 extends over 13 amino acids. Germline loops: CDR1 MDHEN, CDR2 SYDVKM. V lost 2 bases and J lost 3, with 6 bases in between. CDR3: CASSLQGTDTQYF. The CDR3 nucleotides are TGTGCCAGCAGTTTACAAGGGACAGATACGCAGTATTTT.

The chain links TRBV27 to TRBJ2-1; TRBD2 is a possible D gene (6 bases). The CDR3 loop spans 15 amino acids. The V gene's germline CDR1 is MNHEY and CDR2 SMNVEV (reference sequence). V was shortened by 5 bases and J by 1 base, with 12 bases between the two germline ends. The CDR3 DNA reads as TGTGCCAGCAGTACTCCCGGGACTTCCTACAATGAGCAGTTCTTC. It yields the protein CASSTPGTSYNEQFF.

This rearrangement joins TRBV5-1 to TRBJ2-7, with D perhaps TRBD1 (5 bases). The CDR3 spans 14 residues. The V gene lost 0 bases and the J gene lost 3 bases, with 10 bases spanning the gap. Germline values: CDR1 SGHRS, CDR2 YFSETQ. In nucleotides, the CDR3 is TGCGCCAGCAGCTTGGCTGTAGGGGTCTACGAGCAGTACTTC. Its translation is CASSLAVGVYEQYF.

The chain couples TRBV9 to TRBJ2-3, with D perhaps TRBD2 (5 bases). The CDR3 loop spans 14 amino acids. Trimming shortened V by 5 bases and J by 0 bases, and 10 bases separated the two germline ends. In germline, CDR1 is SGDLS, CDR2 YYNGEE. CDR3: CASSRTFSTDTQYF. CDR3 in DNA: TGTGCCAGCAGTCGGACTTTTAGCACAGATACGCAGTATTTT.

This clone was seen a few times. The chain is built from TRBV15 and TRBJ2-7, with D possibly TRBD2 on 6 matching bases. CDR3 length equals 14 residues. Trimming shortened V by 0 bases and J by 5 bases, and 11 bases separated the two germline ends. Germline loops: CDR1 LNHNV, CDR2 YYDKDF (reference sequence). The CDR3 reads CATSRDGGYHEQYF. Written as DNA, the CDR3 is TGTGCCACCAGCAGAGACGGAGGGTACCACGAGCAGTACTTC.